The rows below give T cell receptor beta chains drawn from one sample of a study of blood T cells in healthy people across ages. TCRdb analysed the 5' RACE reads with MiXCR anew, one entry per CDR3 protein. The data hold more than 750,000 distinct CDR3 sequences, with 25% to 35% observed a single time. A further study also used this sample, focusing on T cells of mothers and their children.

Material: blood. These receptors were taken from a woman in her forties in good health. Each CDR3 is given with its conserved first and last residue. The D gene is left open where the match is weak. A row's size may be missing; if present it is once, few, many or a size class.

cdr3_nt: TGTGCCAGCAGTTCCATGGACAGGGTGAACACTGAAGCTTTCTTT; cdr3_aa: CASSSMDRVNTEAFF; d_call: TRBD1; clone_size: many; v_call: TRBV27; j_call: TRBJ1-1
cdr3_nt: TGTGCCAGCAGCCTAGGGACTAGCGGGATCGGCTCGGGGGATACGCAGTATTTT; cdr3_aa: CASSLGTSGIGSGDTQYF; d_call: TRBD2; clone_size: few; v_call: TRBV7-2; j_call: TRBJ2-3
cdr3_nt: TGCAGTGCGCGCAGGGGACTTGATGGCTACACCTTC; cdr3_aa: CSARRGLDGYTF; d_call: .; clone_size: few; v_call: TRBV20-1; j_call: TRBJ1-2
cdr3_nt: TGTGCCAGCAGTTTACCGGACTCTGGGGCCAACGTCCTGACTTTC; cdr3_aa: CASSLPDSGANVLTF; d_call: .; clone_size: many; v_call: TRBV28; j_call: TRBJ2-6
cdr3_nt: TGTGCCAGCAGTTCGCACAGGGGAACTGAAGCTTTCTTT; cdr3_aa: CASSSHRGTEAFF; d_call: TRBD1; clone_size: .; v_call: TRBV12-3/TRBV12-4; j_call: TRBJ1-1
cdr3_nt: TGTGCCAGCAGCCAAGGTTCCGGGACAGTTTATGGCTACACCTTC; cdr3_aa: CASSQGSGTVYGYTF; d_call: TRBD1; clone_size: few; v_call: TRBV14; j_call: TRBJ1-2
cdr3_nt: TGTGCCAGCAGCAATCGAAGGTTCCCTAACACTGAAGCTTTCTTT; cdr3_aa: CASSNRRFPNTEAFF; d_call: .; clone_size: .; v_call: TRBV21-1; j_call: TRBJ1-1
cdr3_nt: TGTGCCAGCAACCGGGACACCATCCAAGAGGCCCAGTACTTC; cdr3_aa: CASNRDTIQEAQYF; d_call: .; clone_size: once; v_call: TRBV6-2/TRBV6-3; j_call: TRBJ2-5
cdr3_nt: TGCGCCAGCAGCTTGACGTTCAGGGCCGGTGGCTACACCTTC; cdr3_aa: CASSLTFRAGGYTF; d_call: .; clone_size: few; v_call: TRBV5-1; j_call: TRBJ1-2
cdr3_nt: TGTGCCAGCAGCTTGTCGGGACCTAACTATGGCTACACCTTC; cdr3_aa: CASSLSGPNYGYTF; d_call: .; clone_size: few; v_call: TRBV5-6; j_call: TRBJ1-2
cdr3_nt: TGTGCCACCAGCAGGGGACAGGGGTTCGACGAGCAGTACTTC; cdr3_aa: CATSRGQGFDEQYF; d_call: TRBD1; clone_size: .; v_call: TRBV15; j_call: TRBJ2-7
cdr3_nt: TGTGCCAGTAGTGTGTATGGGGGCTCAACCACCGGGGAGCTGTTTTTT; cdr3_aa: CASSVYGGSTTGELFF; d_call: .; clone_size: .; v_call: TRBV19; j_call: TRBJ2-2
cdr3_nt: TGCAGCGGCGAACGGCAGTACAATGAGCAGTACTTC; cdr3_aa: CSGERQYNEQYF; d_call: .; clone_size: few; v_call: TRBV29-1; j_call: TRBJ2-5
cdr3_nt: TGCAGCTCTGTGGCGGGAGGAAACACAGATACGCAGTATTTT; cdr3_aa: CSSVAGGNTDTQYF; d_call: TRBD2; clone_size: .; v_call: TRBV29-1; j_call: TRBJ2-3
cdr3_nt: TGTGCCAGCAGTTTATGGTGGGAGACGAACACCGGGGAGCTGTTTTTT; cdr3_aa: CASSLWWETNTGELFF; d_call: .; clone_size: .; v_call: TRBV28; j_call: TRBJ2-2
cdr3_nt: TGTGCCAGCAGCTTATTACCAACCTACGGGCTGGGCGGTAATTCACCCCTCCACTTT; cdr3_aa: CASSLLPTYGLGGNSPLHF; d_call: .; clone_size: few; v_call: TRBV11-1; j_call: TRBJ1-6
cdr3_nt: TGTGCCAGCAGCATACTTCCCGGGACGGTGAACACTGAAGCTTTCTTT; cdr3_aa: CASSILPGTVNTEAFF; d_call: .; clone_size: .; v_call: TRBV7-2; j_call: TRBJ1-1
cdr3_nt: TGCAGTGCCGGACCCGCATCAGTCGAGCAGTACTTC; cdr3_aa: CSAGPASVEQYF; d_call: .; clone_size: many; v_call: TRBV20-1; j_call: TRBJ2-7
cdr3_nt: TGTGCCAGCAGTTTTTGGACAGCCGGACTCTACAATGAGCAGTTCTTC; cdr3_aa: CASSFWTAGLYNEQFF; d_call: .; clone_size: many; v_call: TRBV5-5; j_call: TRBJ2-1
cdr3_nt: TGTGCCAGCCAGGGGCAGGGCTTTGAGCAGTACTTC; cdr3_aa: CASQGQGFEQYF; d_call: .; clone_size: once; v_call: TRBV7-2; j_call: TRBJ2-5
cdr3_nt: TGTGCCAGCAGCTTCGGAGCGGGGGGGAGCAATGAGCAGTTCTTC; cdr3_aa: CASSFGAGGSNEQFF; d_call: TRBD2; clone_size: .; v_call: TRBV7-2; j_call: TRBJ2-1
cdr3_nt: TGTGCCAGCAAAGATGCGGAACCCTACGAGCAGTACTTC; cdr3_aa: CASKDAEPYEQYF; d_call: .; clone_size: many; v_call: TRBV2; j_call: TRBJ2-7
cdr3_nt: TGTGCCAGCAGCGTAGGCGGGGGCCAATCCTACAATGAGCAGTTCTTC; cdr3_aa: CASSVGGGQSYNEQFF; d_call: .; clone_size: .; v_call: TRBV9; j_call: TRBJ2-1
cdr3_nt: TGTGCCAGCAGCTTAATCGAACAGCCCCGCTCCACAGATACGCAGTATTTT; cdr3_aa: CASSLIEQPRSTDTQYF; d_call: .; clone_size: many; v_call: TRBV7-6; j_call: TRBJ2-3
cdr3_nt: TGCACCAGCAGCCATCCTGGGGATGGCTACACCTTC; cdr3_aa: CTSSHPGDGYTF; d_call: .; clone_size: .; v_call: TRBV4-3; j_call: TRBJ1-2
cdr3_nt: TGCAGCGGTCTATCCGACCGATCCTACGAGCAGTACTTC; cdr3_aa: CSGLSDRSYEQYF; d_call: .; clone_size: many; v_call: TRBV29-1; j_call: TRBJ2-7
cdr3_nt: TGCGCCAGCAGCCAAGGGCGGGTAACAGATACGCAGTATTTT; cdr3_aa: CASSQGRVTDTQYF; d_call: .; clone_size: .; v_call: TRBV4-3; j_call: TRBJ2-3
cdr3_nt: TGTGCCAGCAGCTCCTATTTGAGAACTGAAGCTTTCTTT; cdr3_aa: CASSSYLRTEAFF; d_call: .; clone_size: .; v_call: TRBV7-2; j_call: TRBJ1-1
cdr3_nt: TGTGCCAGCAGCGAAACTAGCGGGGGGCGTTACGAGCAGTACTTC; cdr3_aa: CASSETSGGRYEQYF; d_call: TRBD2; clone_size: few; v_call: TRBV7-9; j_call: TRBJ2-7
cdr3_nt: TGTGCCAGCAGCCGGTTACAGACAGGGGGCTATGGCTACACCTTC; cdr3_aa: CASSRLQTGGYGYTF; d_call: TRBD1; clone_size: few; v_call: TRBV3-1; j_call: TRBJ1-2
cdr3_nt: TGTGCCATCAGTGAGGACCCGCATCAGCCCCAGCATTTT; cdr3_aa: CAISEDPHQPQHF; d_call: .; clone_size: .; v_call: TRBV10-3; j_call: TRBJ1-5
cdr3_nt: TGTGCCAGCAGCTTTGGACAGGGAAGTCTAGCCAAAAACATTCAGTACTTC; cdr3_aa: CASSFGQGSLAKNIQYF; d_call: TRBD1; clone_size: .; v_call: TRBV7-2; j_call: TRBJ2-4
cdr3_nt: TGCGCCAGCAGCTTGGGGGCACAGAACTATGGCTACACCTTC; cdr3_aa: CASSLGAQNYGYTF; d_call: .; clone_size: many; v_call: TRBV5-1; j_call: TRBJ1-2
cdr3_nt: TGTGCCAGCAGCCAAGATACGGTAGAAAAACTGTTTTTT; cdr3_aa: CASSQDTVEKLFF; d_call: .; clone_size: .; v_call: TRBV3-1; j_call: TRBJ1-4
cdr3_nt: TGCGCCAGCAGCCAAGAAGGAGGGGGCACAGATACGCAGTATTTT; cdr3_aa: CASSQEGGGTDTQYF; d_call: .; clone_size: many; v_call: TRBV4-3; j_call: TRBJ2-3
cdr3_nt: TGTGCCGGCAGCTTAGGGAACAGGCGGAGGGGCGAGCAGTACTTC; cdr3_aa: CAGSLGNRRRGEQYF; d_call: .; clone_size: .; v_call: TRBV7-9; j_call: TRBJ2-7
cdr3_nt: TGCAGTGCTCTCAGCTTAGTGGGGAATCAGCCCCAGCATTTT; cdr3_aa: CSALSLVGNQPQHF; d_call: .; clone_size: many; v_call: TRBV20-1; j_call: TRBJ1-5
cdr3_nt: TGTGCCAGCAGCGTTACAGGGGACGAAAACATTCAGTACTTC; cdr3_aa: CASSVTGDENIQYF; d_call: TRBD1; clone_size: once; v_call: TRBV7-2; j_call: TRBJ2-4
cdr3_nt: TGCAGTGCTCCGGAAGGGGCAAACCATGGCTACACCTTC; cdr3_aa: CSAPEGANHGYTF; d_call: .; clone_size: .; v_call: TRBV20-1; j_call: TRBJ1-2
cdr3_nt: TGCAGTGTAAGAGAGTGCAATCAGCCCCAGCATTTT; cdr3_aa: CSVRECNQPQHF; d_call: .; clone_size: .; v_call: TRBV20-1; j_call: TRBJ1-5
cdr3_nt: TGCAGTGCTAGTTCCCCCGGAATGGAGACCCAGTACTTC; cdr3_aa: CSASSPGMETQYF; d_call: .; clone_size: many; v_call: TRBV20-1; j_call: TRBJ2-5
cdr3_nt: TGTGCCAGCAGTTTGAACAGGGGGCTCAGCACAGATACGCAGTATTTT; cdr3_aa: CASSLNRGLSTDTQYF; d_call: TRBD1; clone_size: many; v_call: TRBV12-3/TRBV12-4; j_call: TRBJ2-3
cdr3_nt: TGTGCCAGCTCAAACCAACACGGGACCTACGAGCAGTACTTC; cdr3_aa: CASSNQHGTYEQYF; d_call: .; clone_size: many; v_call: TRBV18; j_call: TRBJ2-7
cdr3_nt: TGTGCCAGCTCACCAGGATCCCTGTGGCTTCTAGCGAACACCGGGGAGCTGTTTTTT; cdr3_aa: CASSPGSLWLLANTGELFF; d_call: .; clone_size: .; v_call: TRBV18; j_call: TRBJ2-2
cdr3_nt: TGTGCCAGCAGCCTGACAGGGTTGGAGCGGGCGTACTTC; cdr3_aa: CASSLTGLERAYF; d_call: .; clone_size: .; v_call: TRBV7-2; j_call: TRBJ2-1
cdr3_nt: TGTGCCAGCAGCTTAGCCAGGCGGGAACAGCCCCAGCATTTT; cdr3_aa: CASSLARREQPQHF; d_call: .; clone_size: few; v_call: TRBV7-2; j_call: TRBJ1-5
cdr3_nt: TGTGCCAGCAGTTTAATTGGGGGGGGCGGTGGCTACACCTTC; cdr3_aa: CASSLIGGGGGYTF; d_call: .; clone_size: .; v_call: TRBV27; j_call: TRBJ1-2
cdr3_nt: TGTGCCAGCAGCTTAGATCATGGGATCTTTGAAGCTTTCTTT; cdr3_aa: CASSLDHGIFEAFF; d_call: .; clone_size: few; v_call: TRBV7-2; j_call: TRBJ1-1
cdr3_nt: TGTGCCAGCAGCTTAGTGATGGGAAACATTCAGTACTTC; cdr3_aa: CASSLVMGNIQYF; d_call: .; clone_size: many; v_call: TRBV11-2; j_call: TRBJ2-4
cdr3_nt: TGTGCCAGCAGCCTCAGGGGACGCCAACTGGGGTACGAGCAGTACTTC; cdr3_aa: CASSLRGRQLGYEQYF; d_call: .; clone_size: .; v_call: TRBV7-2; j_call: TRBJ2-7
cdr3_nt: TGTGCCAGCACAGGGCTCTATGGCTACACCTTC; cdr3_aa: CASTGLYGYTF; d_call: .; clone_size: many; v_call: TRBV6-5; j_call: TRBJ1-2
cdr3_nt: TGTGCCGGCAGCCCCGGGACTAGCGGCCCCGATGAGCAGTTCTTC; cdr3_aa: CAGSPGTSGPDEQFF; d_call: TRBD2; clone_size: few; v_call: TRBV6-4; j_call: TRBJ2-1
cdr3_nt: TGCGCCAGCAGGCCACAGGCGGACGGGGTGAGGGAGCAGTACTTC; cdr3_aa: CASRPQADGVREQYF; d_call: .; clone_size: many; v_call: TRBV5-1; j_call: TRBJ2-7